These T cell receptor beta chains were read from a single sample in a study of beta chain features in type 1 diabetes. Here immunoSEQ multiplex PCR was the method, and the copy in TCRdb shows in-frame clones only, minus some. The data contain fewer than 900,000 clones, roughly 16% of them seen just once; the ten biggest clones take up 0.023%. The source material was naive CD4+ T cells from blood. The receptors stem from a woman between 18 and 30 years old in good health. The CDR3 runs from the conserved cysteine through the conserved F or W. The D gene is left open where the match is weak.

V gene,D gene,CDR3 protein
TRBV16,NA,CASSQLTGLYTEAFF
TRBV6-5,TRBD1,CASRGDRAVQYF
TRBV15,NA,CATSSDNQPQHF
TRBV4-3,NA,CASSQELALNYEQYF
TRBV18,NA,CASSPGATQETQYF
TRBV25-1,NA,CASSGRVGGTEAFF
TRBV10-3,NA,CAISVLEGNEQYF
TRBV7-2,NA,CASSERSISGNTIYF
TRBV29-1,NA,CSATSGDQPQHF
TRBV4-3,NA,CAIRDLNQPQHF